This TCR beta chain stems from a study of T cells after yellow fever vaccination. For the study at large: The fractions with low cell numbers were processed using SMART-Seq v4 Ultra Low Input.

V was clipped by 0 bases and J by 5 bases, with 13 bases between them. The CDR3 has 15 residues. Study results and limitations: The secondary response peaked faster, at day 5 versus 15, but was weaker. The study noted that FACS-sorted repertoires could contain abundant clonotypes contaminating from the bulk population.

MiXCR, run by TCRdb on the 5' RACE reads, gives a single entry per CDR3 protein. The repertoire consists of 300,000 to 400,000 distinct CDR3 sequences, with roughly an eighth occurring once and the leading ten covering 3.2%. Concerning this clonotype: The target antigen is unknown.

The sequencing used CD4+ T cells sorted from PBMCs, collected 15 days after the yellow fever booster vaccination. The receptor was isolated from a man aged 18 to 35 who received the YFV17D yellow fever vaccine. V usage is TRBV12-3 or TRBV12-4 and J usage is TRBJ2-5; D unresolved. The CDR3 bases are TGTGCCAGCAGTTTAGCGCAAAGGGTTGGGGAGACCCAGTACTTC. Translation: CASSLAQRVGETQYF.